Below, 19 T cell receptor beta chains from the same sample are listed, as sequenced in a study of cytomegalovirus exposure and HLA in healthy donors. The PCR made use of 60 Vbeta and 13 Jbeta primers. Method: immunoSEQ multiplex PCR; TCRdb's copy keeps in-frame clones and lacks some. The data hold more than 80,000 clones, with 60% to 85% observed a single time. The sample was PBMCs. The origin of the receptors is a male donor in good health and CMV-seropositive.

The chain combines TRBV6-5 with TRBJ2-5, with D unclear. The CDR3 length is 13 residues. Germline CDR1 MNHEY, CDR2 SVGAGI. V lost 0 bases and J 4 bases, leaving 6 bases between the germline ends. CDR3 bases: TGTGCCAGCAGTTACTCGTTGGCAGAGACCCAGTACTTC. It is translated as CASSYSLAETQYF.

The chain has TRBV18 and TRBJ2-7; D might be TRBD2 (6 bases). Germline CDR1 and CDR2: KGHSH and LQKENI. This CDR3 spans 15 amino acids. Trimming cost V 2 bases and J 2 bases, with 13 bases left between them. CDR3 DNA sequence: TGTGCCAGCTCACCAACAGGTTCGGGGGCCTACGAGCAGTACTTC. It encodes CASSPTGSGAYEQYF.

The chain carries TRBV16 and TRBJ2-3; the D gene is possibly TRBD1 (6 bases). The CDR3 length is 14 residues. CDR1 and CDR2 from the germline V gene are KGHSY and FQNENV. Trimming removed 6 bases at V and 4 bases at J, with 14 bases between. The CDR3 here is CASRDQRGSDTQYF. In DNA form, the CDR3 reads TGTGCCAGCAGAGACCAGAGGGGGTCAGATACGCAGTATTTT.

This chain uses TRBV4-3 with TRBJ1-3; D remains unclear. The ends were cut back, 2 bases at V and 1 base at J, with 12 bases in the middle. Germline CDR1 reads LGHNA; CDR2 reads YSLEER. The CDR3 has 16 residues. The CDR3 nucleotides read TGCGCCAGCAGCCAATCCCGAATGGCTTCTGGAAACACCATATATTTT. This sequence encodes CASSQSRMASGNTIYF.

The chain couples TRBV19 to TRBJ2-1, with TRBD1 matching 9 bases. CDR3 size: 14 residues. Per germline, CDR1 LNHDA and CDR2 SQIVND (reference sequence). The V segment lost 1 base and the J segment 9 bases; nucleotides outside the gene matches: 4. The CDR3 bases are TGTGCCAGTAGTATAGGGACAGGGGCGAGTGAGCAGTTCTTC. It is translated as CASSIGTGASEQFF.

The V call is TRBV28, the J call TRBJ1-5; the match to TRBD1 covers 10 bases. V gave up 6 bases and J gave up 6 bases; unmatched junction bases: 5. This CDR3 is 14 amino acids long. Germline lookup yields CDR1 MDHEN and CDR2 SYDVKM. The CDR3 region is CASRGGQGTQPQHF. In nucleotides, the CDR3 is TGTGCCAGCAGGGGGGGACAGGGGACTCAGCCCCAGCATTTT. Drawing the rest from reference TRBV28 and TRBJ1-5, the complete variable domain is DVKVTQSSRYLVKRTGEKVFLECVQDMDHENMFWYRQDPGLGLRLIYFSYDVKMKEKGDIPEGYSVSREKKERFSLILESASTNQTSMYLCASRGGQGTQPQHFGDGTRLSIL.

The genes are TRBV30 and TRBJ1-2; unclear D gene. The germline V gene encodes CDR1 GTSNPN and CDR2 SVGIG (reference sequence). Trimming took off 0 bases at V and 8 bases at J, with 7 bases between the two ends. The CDR3 is made up of 11 amino acids. The CDR3 here is CAWSVGGGYTF. CDR3 coding DNA: TGTGCCTGGAGTGTAGGCGGCGGCTACACCTTC.

DNA for the CDR3: TGTGCCAGCAGTGTAACAGGGGTCACCGGGGAGCTGTTTTTT. Encoded protein: CASSVTGVTGELFF. The chain joins TRBV25-1 to TRBJ2-2, with TRBD1 matching 7 bases. This CDR3 is 14 amino acids long. The junction had 3 bases not matched to a gene; V was cut back by 4 bases and J by 4 bases. Germline values: CDR1 MGHDK, CDR2 SYGVNS.

J is TRBJ1-3 and V is TRBV5-4; no clear D gene. CDR3 length: 12 residues. V dropped 2 bases and J dropped 3 bases, with 3 bases sitting between them. From germline, CDR1 is SGHNT and CDR2 YYREEE (reference sequence). The chain's CDR3 is CASSFSGNTIYF. In nucleotides, the CDR3 is TGTGCCAGCAGCTTCAGTGGAAACACCATATATTTT.

The rearrangement joins TRBV29-1 to TRBJ2-1; 9 bases fit TRBD2. CDR3 length equals 15 residues. The junction had 10 bases not matched to a gene; V was cut back by 8 bases and J by 2 bases. Germline V lookup: CDR1 SQVTM, CDR2 ANQGSEA. CDR3 in amino acids: CSHPSGTSPYNEQFF. CDR3 in DNA: TGCAGCCACCCGTCCGGGACTAGCCCCTACAATGAGCAGTTCTTC.

J is TRBJ2-1 and V is TRBV5-6, with D maybe TRBD1 (7 bases). CDR3 length: 13 amino acids. Germline V gene lookup returns CDR1 SGHDT and CDR2 YYEEEE. Trimming removed 4 bases at V and 7 bases at J, with 12 bases between. CDR3 loop: CASSRQGGNEQFF. CDR3 nucleotides: TGTGCCAGCAGCCGCCAGGGGGGAAATGAGCAGTTCTTC. Drawing the rest from reference TRBV5-6 and TRBJ2-1, the complete variable domain is DAGVTQSPTHLIKTRGQQVTLRCSPKSGHDTVSWYQQALGQGPQFIFQYYEEEERQRGNFPDRFSGHQFPNYSSELNVNALLLGDSALYLCASSRQGGNEQFFGPGTRLTVL.

The chain recombines TRBV4-3 with TRBJ1-1, with 9 bases that match TRBD1. CDR1 is LGHNA, CDR2 YSLEER, per germline. Trimming removed 0 bases from V and 5 bases from J; junction bases left unmatched: 4. The CDR3 runs to 15 residues. CDR3 bases: TGCGCCAGCAGCCAAGATCACAGGGGGCAAACTGAAGCTTTCTTT. Protein: CASSQDHRGQTEAFF.

The chain carries TRBV18 and TRBJ2-3; tentatively, D is TRBD2 (6 bases). V was shortened by 5 bases and J by 0 bases, with 12 bases between the two germline ends. Germline-derived CDR1 and CDR2 are KGHSH and LQKENI. The CDR3 runs 15 residues. This chain's CDR3 is CASSWAGPSTDTQYF. CDR3 DNA sequence: TGTGCCAGCTCATGGGCGGGGCCTAGCACAGATACGCAGTATTTT.

The chain joins TRBV18 to TRBJ1-5; D is possibly TRBD1 (5 bases). This CDR3 is 16 amino acids long. Per germline, CDR1 KGHSH and CDR2 LQKENI. Trimming stripped 6 bases from V and 1 base from J, with 16 bases between. The CDR3: CASSPTVGGSNQPQHF. In DNA, the CDR3 is TGTGCCAGCTCCCCGACAGTGGGGGGGAGCAATCAGCCCCAGCATTTT.

The V call is TRBV11-2, the J call TRBJ1-1; possibly TRBD1 for D (5 bases). Germline V gene lookup returns CDR1 SGHAT and CDR2 FQNNGV. This CDR3 is built from 11 residues. The V end was cut by 4 bases, the J end by 11 bases, with 11 bases between. This CDR3 reads CASSSTGMAFF. As DNA, the CDR3 is TGTGCCAGCAGCTCCACAGGTATGGCTTTCTTT.

On this clone: The junction departs from the called germline gene at one end, perhaps through a read error. This rearrangement joins TRBV15 to TRBJ1-2, with TRBD1 identical over 9 bases. CDR1 LNHNV and CDR2 YYDKDF come from the germline V gene (reference sequence). This CDR3 contains 15 residues. As DNA, the CDR3 is TGTGCCACCAGCTCCTCGGACAGGGGATTCTATGGCTACCCCTTC. Its protein is CATSSSDRGFYGYPF.

This clone was seen a single time. The junction departs from the called germline gene at one end, perhaps through a read error. The chain has TRBV19 and TRBJ1-4, with D perhaps TRBD1 (6 bases). The germline gives CDR1 LNHDA, CDR2 SQIVND (reference sequence). There are 14 residues in the CDR3. CDR3 in amino acids: CASSRQANNKKLFF. In DNA, the CDR3 is TGTGCCAGTAGTAGACAGGCTAATAATAAAAAACTGTTTTTT.

V is TRBV11-2 and J is TRBJ2-7; D might be TRBD1 (6 bases). This CDR3 is 15 amino acids long. V lost 5 bases and J 4 bases, leaving 18 bases between the germline ends. The germline V gene has CDR1 SGHAT and CDR2 FQNNGV. This chain's CDR3 is CASSRQGNLEYEQYF. The DNA of the CDR3 is TGTGCCAGCAGCCGCCAGGGGAACCTAGAGTACGAGCAGTACTTC.

This chain connects TRBV29-1 to TRBJ1-5; D gene unclear. The CDR3 has 13 amino acids. Trimming removed 1 base at V and 6 bases at J, with 10 bases between. Germline CDR1 SQVTM, CDR2 ANQGSEA. This chain's CDR3 is CSVEGQEGQPQHF. CDR3 sequence (DNA): TGCAGCGTTGAAGGGCAGGAGGGTCAGCCCCAGCATTTT.